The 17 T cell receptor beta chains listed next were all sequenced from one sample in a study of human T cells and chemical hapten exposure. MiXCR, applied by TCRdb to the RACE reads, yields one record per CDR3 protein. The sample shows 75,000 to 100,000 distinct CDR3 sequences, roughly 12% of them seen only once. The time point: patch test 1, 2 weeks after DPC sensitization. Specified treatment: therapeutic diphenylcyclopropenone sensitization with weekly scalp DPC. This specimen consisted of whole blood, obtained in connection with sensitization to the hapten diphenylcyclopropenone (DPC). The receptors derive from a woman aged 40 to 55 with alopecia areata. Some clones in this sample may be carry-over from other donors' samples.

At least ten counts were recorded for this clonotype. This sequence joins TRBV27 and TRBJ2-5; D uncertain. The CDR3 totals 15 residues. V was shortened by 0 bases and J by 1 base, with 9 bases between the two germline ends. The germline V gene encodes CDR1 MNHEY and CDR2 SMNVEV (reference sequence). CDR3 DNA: TGTGCCAGCAGTTTATCAAGACCAGCCCAAGAGACCCAGTACTTC. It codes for CASSLSRPAQETQYF.

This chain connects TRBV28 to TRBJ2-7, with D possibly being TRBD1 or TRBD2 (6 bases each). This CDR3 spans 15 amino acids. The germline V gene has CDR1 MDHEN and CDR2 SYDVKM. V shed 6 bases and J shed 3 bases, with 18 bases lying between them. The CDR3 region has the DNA TGTGCCAGCAGCCCCGCGGGACACCGGATCTACGAGCAGTACTTC. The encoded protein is CASSPAGHRIYEQYF. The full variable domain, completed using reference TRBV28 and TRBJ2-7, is DVKVTQSSRYLVKRTGEKVFLECVQDMDHENMFWYRQDPGLGLRLIYFSYDVKMKEKGDIPEGYSVSREKKERFSLILESASTNQTSMYLCASSPAGHRIYEQYFGPGTRLTVT.

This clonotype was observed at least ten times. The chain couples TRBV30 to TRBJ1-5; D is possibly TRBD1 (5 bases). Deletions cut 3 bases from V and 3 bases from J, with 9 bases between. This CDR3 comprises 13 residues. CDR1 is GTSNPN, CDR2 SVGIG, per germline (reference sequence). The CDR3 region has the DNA TGTGCCTGGAGGGCGGGGCCCAATCAGCCCCAGCATTTT. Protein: CAWRAGPNQPQHF.

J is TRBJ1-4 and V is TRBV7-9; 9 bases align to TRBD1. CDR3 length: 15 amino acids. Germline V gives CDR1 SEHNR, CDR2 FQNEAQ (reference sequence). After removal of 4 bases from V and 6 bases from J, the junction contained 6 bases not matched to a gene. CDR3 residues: CASSYKQGAYEKLFF. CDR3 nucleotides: TGTGCCAGCAGCTACAAACAGGGGGCTTATGAAAAACTGTTTTTT.

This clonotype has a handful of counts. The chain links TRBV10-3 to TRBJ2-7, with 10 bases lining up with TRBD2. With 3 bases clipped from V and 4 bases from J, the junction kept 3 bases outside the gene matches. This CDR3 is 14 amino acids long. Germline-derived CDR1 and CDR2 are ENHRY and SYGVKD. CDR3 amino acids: CAISEGAGGYEQYF. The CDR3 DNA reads TGTGCCATCAGTGAAGGAGCGGGAGGGTACGAGCAGTACTTC.

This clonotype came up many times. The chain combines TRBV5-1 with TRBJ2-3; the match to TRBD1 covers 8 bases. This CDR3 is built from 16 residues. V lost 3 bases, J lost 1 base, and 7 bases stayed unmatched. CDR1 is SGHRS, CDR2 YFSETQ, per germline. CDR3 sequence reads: CASSSQGAGGTDTQYF. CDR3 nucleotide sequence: TGCGCCAGCAGCTCTCAGGGGGCAGGGGGCACAGATACGCAGTATTTT.

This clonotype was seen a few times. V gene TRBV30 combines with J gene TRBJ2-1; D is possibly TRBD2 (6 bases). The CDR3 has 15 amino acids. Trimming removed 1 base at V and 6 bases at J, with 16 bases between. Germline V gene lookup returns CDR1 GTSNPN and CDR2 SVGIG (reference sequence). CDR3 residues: CAWSARDFDSNEQFF. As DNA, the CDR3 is TGTGCCTGGAGTGCCCGGGACTTCGACAGCAATGAGCAGTTCTTC.

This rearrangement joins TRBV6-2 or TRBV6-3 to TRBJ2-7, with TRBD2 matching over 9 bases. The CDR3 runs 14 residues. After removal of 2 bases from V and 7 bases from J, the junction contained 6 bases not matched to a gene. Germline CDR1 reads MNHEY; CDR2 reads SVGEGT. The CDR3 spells CASSYLASGAEQYF. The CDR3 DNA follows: TGTGCCAGCAGTTACCTGGCTAGCGGGGCGGAGCAGTACTTC.

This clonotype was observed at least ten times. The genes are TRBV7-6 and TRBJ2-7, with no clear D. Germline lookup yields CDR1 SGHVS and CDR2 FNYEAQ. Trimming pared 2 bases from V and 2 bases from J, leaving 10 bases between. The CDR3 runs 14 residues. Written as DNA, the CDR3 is TGTGCCAGCAGCTTATCGCTGGCAACCTACGAGCAGTACTTC. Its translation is CASSLSLATYEQYF.

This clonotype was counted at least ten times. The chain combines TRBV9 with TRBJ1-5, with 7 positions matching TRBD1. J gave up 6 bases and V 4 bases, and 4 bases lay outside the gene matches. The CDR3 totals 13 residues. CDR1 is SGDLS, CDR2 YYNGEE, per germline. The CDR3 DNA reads TGTGCCAGCAGCCTACAGGGGATTCAGCCCCAGCATTTT. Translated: CASSLQGIQPQHF.

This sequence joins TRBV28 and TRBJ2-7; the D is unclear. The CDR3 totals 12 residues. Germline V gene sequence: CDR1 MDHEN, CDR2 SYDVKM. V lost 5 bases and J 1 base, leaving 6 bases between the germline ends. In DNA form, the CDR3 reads TGTGCCAGCAGTACCCCGTCCTACGAGCAGTACTTC. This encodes CASSTPSYEQYF. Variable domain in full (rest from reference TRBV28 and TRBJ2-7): DVKVTQSSRYLVKRTGEKVFLECVQDMDHENMFWYRQDPGLGLRLIYFSYDVKMKEKGDIPEGYSVSREKKERFSLILESASTNQTSMYLCASSTPSYEQYFGPGTRLTVT.

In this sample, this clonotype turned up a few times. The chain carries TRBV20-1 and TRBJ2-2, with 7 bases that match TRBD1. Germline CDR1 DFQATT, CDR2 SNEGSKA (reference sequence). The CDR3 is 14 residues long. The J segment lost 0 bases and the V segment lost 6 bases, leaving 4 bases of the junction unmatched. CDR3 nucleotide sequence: TGCAGTGCCGCCGGGACAGCGAACACCGGGGAGCTGTTTTTT. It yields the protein CSAAGTANTGELFF.

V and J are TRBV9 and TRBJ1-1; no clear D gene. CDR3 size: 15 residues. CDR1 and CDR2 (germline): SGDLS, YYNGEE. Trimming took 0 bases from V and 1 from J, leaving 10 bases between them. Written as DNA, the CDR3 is TGTGCCAGCAGCGTAGTGAACAGCCAGAACACTGAAGCTTTCTTT. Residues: CASSVVNSQNTEAFF.

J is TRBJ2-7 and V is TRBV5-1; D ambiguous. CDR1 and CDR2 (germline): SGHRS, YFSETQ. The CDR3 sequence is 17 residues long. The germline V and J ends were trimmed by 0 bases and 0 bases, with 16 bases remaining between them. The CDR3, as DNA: TGCGCCAGCAGCTTGGGCCCGACCCGCTATAGCTCCTACGAGCAGTACTTC. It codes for CASSLGPTRYSSYEQYF. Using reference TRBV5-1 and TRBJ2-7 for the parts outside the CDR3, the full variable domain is KAGVTQTPRYLIKTRGQQVTLSCSPISGHRSVSWYQQTPGQGLQFLFEYFSETQRNKGNFPGRFSGRQFSNSRSEMNVSTLELGDSALYLCASSLGPTRYSSYEQYFGPGTRLTVT.

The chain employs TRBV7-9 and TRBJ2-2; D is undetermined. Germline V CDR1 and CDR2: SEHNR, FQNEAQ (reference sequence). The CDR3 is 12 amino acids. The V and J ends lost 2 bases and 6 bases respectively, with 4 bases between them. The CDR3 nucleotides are TGTGCCAGCAGCTTATTGTCCGGGGAGCTGTTTTTT. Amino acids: CASSLLSGELFF.

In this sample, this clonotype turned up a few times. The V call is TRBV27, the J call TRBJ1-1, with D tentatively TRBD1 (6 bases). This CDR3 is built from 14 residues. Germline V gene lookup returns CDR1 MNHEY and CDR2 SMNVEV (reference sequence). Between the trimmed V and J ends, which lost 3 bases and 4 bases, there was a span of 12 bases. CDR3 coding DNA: TGTGCCAGCAGTTTGATGGGGGCGAGCACTGAAGCTTTCTTT. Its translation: CASSLMGASTEAFF.

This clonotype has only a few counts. CDR3 amino acids: CSVWTRVGNEQFF. CDR3 nucleotides: TGCAGCGTTTGGACTAGGGTGGGAAATGAGCAGTTCTTC. The genes are TRBV29-1 and TRBJ2-1; TRBD2 agrees at 7 bases. Germline CDR1 SQVTM, CDR2 ANQGSEA. The CDR3 has 13 residues. V shed 5 bases, J shed 7 bases, and the junction held 8 bases outside the gene matches.